Presented here are 19 T cell receptor beta chains from one specimen sequenced in a study of cytomegalovirus exposure and HLA in healthy donors. The primer mix had 60 Vbeta and 13 Jbeta primers. Produced via immunoSEQ multiplex PCR; TCRdb's table is partial and in-frame only. The repertoire holds roughly 160,000 clones, with 81% as singletons. Sequencing was performed on PBMCs. Receptors originate from a woman aged 45-65 years in good health and CMV-seronegative.

This chain uses TRBV6-6 with TRBJ1-1; 8 nucleotides align to TRBD1. This CDR3 spans 12 amino acids. V was clipped by 5 bases and J by 10 bases; unmatched bases: 6. Germline V CDR1 and CDR2: MNHNY, SVGAGI (reference sequence). The CDR3, as DNA: TGTGCCAGCAGTCTGGACAGGGTGGCAGCTTTCTTT. Translating it yields CASSLDRVAAFF.

This clone was found once. The V call is TRBV4-3, the J call TRBJ2-1; 9 positions match TRBD2. With 0 bases clipped from V and 4 bases from J, the junction kept 7 bases outside the gene matches. The CDR3 has 17 amino acids. In germline, CDR1 is LGHNA, CDR2 YSLEER. CDR3 DNA: TGCGCCAGCAGCCAAGAGGGGGCGGGGGGGCCTTACAATGAGCAGTTCTTC. Amino acid sequence: CASSQEGAGGPYNEQFF.

This clone was found a few times. The chain links TRBV7-8 to TRBJ1-5; no clear D gene. Germline V gene lookup returns CDR1 SGHVS and CDR2 FQNEAQ. The CDR3 consists of 13 residues. The V and J ends lost 8 bases and 0 bases respectively, with 8 bases between them. CDR3 protein: CASSKYSNQPQHF. CDR3 bases: TGTGCCAGCTCTAAGTATAGCAATCAGCCCCAGCATTTT.

This clone showed up just once. The rearrangement uses TRBV5-1 and TRBJ2-1; 11 positions match TRBD2. The CDR3 has 15 amino acids. With 4 bases clipped from V and 6 bases from J, the junction kept 6 bases outside the gene matches. Germline CDR1 and CDR2: SGHRS and YFSETQ. The CDR3: CASSAGTSGLNEQFF. The CDR3 nucleotides are TGCGCCAGCAGCGCCGGGACTAGCGGACTCAATGAGCAGTTCTTC.

The V and J genes are TRBV12-5 and TRBJ2-1; TRBD1 matches at 7 bases. The CDR3 contains 16 residues. V lost 2 bases to trimming and J lost 10 bases; unmatched junction nucleotides: 14. Germline CDR1 reads LGHNT; CDR2 reads FRNRAP. CDR3 amino acids: CASGLINPRQGGEQFF. The CDR3 coding sequence is TGTGCTAGTGGTTTGATCAACCCCAGACAGGGCGGCGAGCAGTTCTTC.

This chain connects TRBV7-3 to TRBJ2-3; D not certain. Germline V CDR1 and CDR2: SGHTA, FQGTGA. The V and J ends lost 1 base and 5 bases respectively, with 7 bases between them. The CDR3 length is 13 residues. CDR3 residues: CASSLNSGDTQYF. The CDR3 nucleotides read TGTGCCAGCAGCTTAAATTCAGGAGATACGCAGTATTTT.

The chain employs TRBV19 and TRBJ1-2; no reliable D call. The CDR3 totals 10 residues. From germline, CDR1 is LNHDA and CDR2 SQIVND (reference sequence). Deletions cut 3 bases from V and 8 bases from J, with 4 bases between. CDR3 nucleotide sequence: TGTGCCAGTAGTATGAGGGGCTACACCTTC. Its translation is CASSMRGYTF. Supplemented by reference TRBV19 and TRBJ1-2, the full variable domain reads DGGITQSPKYLFRKEGQNVTLSCEQNLNHDAMYWYRQDPGQGLRLIYYSQIVNDFQKGDIAEGYSVSREKKESFPLTVTSAQKNPTAFYLCASSMRGYTFGSGTRLTVV.

The V call is TRBV6-4, the J call TRBJ2-1, with 8 nucleotides matching TRBD1. The CDR3 has 14 amino acids. CDR1 and CDR2 from the germline V gene are MRHNA and SNTAGT. With V trimmed by 3 bases and J by 6 bases, 4 bases remained unmatched. In DNA, the CDR3 is TGTGCCAGCAGTGAGACAGGGGATCGCAATGAGCAGTTCTTC. Protein product: CASSETGDRNEQFF.

This clone was detected only a few times. At one end the junction does not follow the germline gene, possibly because of a read error. The chain recombines TRBV7-9 with TRBJ2-2; TRBD1 aligns across 9 bases. CDR3 length equals 19 residues. Germline CDR1 is SEHNR and CDR2 is FQNEAQ (reference sequence). The CDR3 nucleotides read TGTTCCAGCAGCCACGCGGACTACAGGGGGCGGGTGAACACCGGGGAGCTGTTTTTT. It yields the protein CSSSHADYRGRVNTGELFF.

The chain recombines TRBV4-1 with TRBJ1-5, with D possibly TRBD1 on 5 matching bases. The CDR3 is 15 residues long. V lost 2 bases and J lost 6, with 14 bases in between. The germline CDR1 and CDR2 sequences are MGHRA and YSYEKL. The DNA of the CDR3 is TGCGCCAGCAGCCAAATTTTTCCAGGGCGTCAGCCCCAGCATTTT. Protein: CASSQIFPGRQPQHF.

CDR3 in amino acids: CASSPYPQGSGANVLTF. DNA for the CDR3: TGTGCCAGTAGTCCTTACCCACAGGGATCCGGGGCCAACGTCCTGACTTTC. The chain has TRBV19 and TRBJ2-6; TRBD1 might be the D (6 bases). The CDR3 has 17 amino acids. The ends were cut back, 5 bases at V and 4 bases at J, with 18 bases in the middle. CDR1 and CDR2 (germline): LNHDA, SQIVND (reference sequence).

The chain uses TRBV30 and TRBJ1-4, with D unclear. The V end lost 5 bases, the J end lost 3 bases, and 10 bases lay between the germline ends. The CDR3 runs to 13 residues. Per the germline V gene, CDR1 is GTSNPN and CDR2 is SVGIG (reference sequence). The CDR3 region has the DNA TGTGCCTGGGGCAAGATTCCTAATGAAAAACTGTTTTTT. Translating it yields CAWGKIPNEKLFF.

This chain links TRBV27 with TRBJ1-2; 8 bases are a match to TRBD1. Germline loops: CDR1 MNHEY, CDR2 SMNVEV (reference sequence). The CDR3 loop spans 16 amino acids. Losses at the gene ends were 5 bases for V and 4 bases for J; bases not matched to a gene: 12. The CDR3 loop reads CASSPRTGIKIYGYTF. CDR3 DNA sequence: TGTGCCAGCAGTCCTAGGACAGGGATAAAGATCTATGGCTACACCTTC.

J is TRBJ1-4 and V is TRBV19; 9 nucleotides line up with TRBD1. V lost 9 bases to trimming and J lost 8 bases; unmatched junction nucleotides: 16. The CDR3 covers 16 residues. Germline V gene lookup returns CDR1 LNHDA and CDR2 SQIVND (reference sequence). CDR3 sequence reads: CASHSILDRGGEKLFF. In nucleotides, the CDR3 is TGTGCCAGCCATTCAATCTTGGACAGGGGTGGGGAAAAACTGTTTTTT.

The chain recombines TRBV25-1 with TRBJ1-2; D unclear. This CDR3 comprises 13 residues. CDR1 and CDR2 (germline): MGHDK, SYGVNS. Trimming left V 1 base short and J 8 bases short, with 11 bases between. CDR3 sequence: CASSEFGLTGYTF. The CDR3 DNA reads TGTGCCAGCAGTGAATTCGGGTTAACGGGCTACACCTTC.

The chain carries TRBV4-1 and TRBJ1-1; a weak D match, TRBD1 (5 bases). The CDR3 is made up of 18 amino acids. Germline assignment: CDR1 MGHRA and CDR2 YSYEKL. Trimming left V 0 bases short and J 3 bases short, with 20 bases between. Written as DNA, the CDR3 is TGCGCCAGCAGCCAAGAGGCGGCAGGGTGGGAGGCGCACACTGAAGCTTTCTTT. This translates into CASSQEAAGWEAHTEAFF.

The chain combines TRBV29-1 with TRBJ2-3; TRBD1 aligns across 8 bases. Germline V lookup: CDR1 SQVTM, CDR2 ANQGSEA. The CDR3 runs 13 residues. After removal of 7 bases from V and 3 bases from J, the junction contained 6 bases not matched to a gene. DNA for the CDR3: TGCAGCGCACCGGGACAGGCGACAGATACGCAGTATTTT. This translates into CSAPGQATDTQYF.

This clone has a handful of counts. J is TRBJ2-1 and V is TRBV10-3; 15 bases are shared with TRBD2. The CDR3 length is 17 residues. Germline lookup yields CDR1 ENHRY and CDR2 SYGVKD. The trim removed 7 bases at V and 5 bases at J, leaving 9 bases unmatched. CDR3 DNA: TGTGCCATCACTCGGACTAGCGGGAGGGCCGGAGACAATGAGCAGTTCTTC. Translated: CAITRTSGRAGDNEQFF.

This clone was seen a few times. The chain recombines TRBV5-1 with TRBJ2-5; D may be TRBD2 (7 bases). The CDR3 contains 12 residues. The V end lost 5 bases, the J end lost 5 bases, and 10 bases lay between the germline ends. The germline V gene encodes CDR1 SGHRS and CDR2 YFSETQ. The CDR3 loop reads CASRGGAETQYF. The DNA of the CDR3 is TGCGCCAGCAGGGGGGGGGCGGAGACCCAGTACTTC.